This TCR beta chain was sequenced during a study of shared clonotypes between healthy human individuals. Study-level points and caveats: Among several donors, roughly 5% of naive CD4 clonotypes were found in common.

This clone was seen ten or more times. The antigen is not known. This CDR3 comprises 12 residues. With 5 bases removed from V and 7 bases from J, the gap between germline ends came to 9 bases. The germline CDR1 and CDR2 sequences are MRHNA and SNTAGT. The study drew all its donors from Caucasian adults living in Nashville, Tennessee. Assay: immunoSEQ multiplex PCR; the TCRdb copy retains only in-frame clones and omits some. The profile covers 640,000 or so clones, with more than 70% appearing a single time and approximately 1.8% taken by the ten largest. This chain uses TRBV6-4 with TRBJ1-5, with D hard to call. The TCR comes from a woman under 40 in good health. The sequenced material came from memory CD4+ T cells sorted from blood. The subset here: CD45RA-negative fraction. CDR3 coding DNA: TGTGCCAGCAGTAAAGGGAGCCAGCCCCAGCATTTT. This encodes CASSKGSQPQHF.